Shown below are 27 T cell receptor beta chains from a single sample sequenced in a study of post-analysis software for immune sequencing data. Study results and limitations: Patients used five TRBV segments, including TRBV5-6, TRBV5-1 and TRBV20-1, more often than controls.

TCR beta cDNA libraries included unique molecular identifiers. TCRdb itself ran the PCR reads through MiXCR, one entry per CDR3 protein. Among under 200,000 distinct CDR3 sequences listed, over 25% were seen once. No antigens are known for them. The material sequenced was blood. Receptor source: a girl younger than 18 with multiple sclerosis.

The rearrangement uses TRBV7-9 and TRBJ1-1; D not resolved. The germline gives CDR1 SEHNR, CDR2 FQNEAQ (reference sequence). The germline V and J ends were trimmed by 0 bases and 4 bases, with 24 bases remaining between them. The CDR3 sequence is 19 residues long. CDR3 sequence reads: CASSLASTESHDEGTEAFF. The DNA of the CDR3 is TGTGCCAGCAGCTTAGCGTCTACGGAGTCGCACGATGAGGGCACTGAAGCTTTCTTT.

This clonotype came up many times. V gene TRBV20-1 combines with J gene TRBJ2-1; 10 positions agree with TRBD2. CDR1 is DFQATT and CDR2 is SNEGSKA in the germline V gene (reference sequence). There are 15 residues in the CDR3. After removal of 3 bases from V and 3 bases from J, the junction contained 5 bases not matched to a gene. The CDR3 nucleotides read TGCAGTGCTAGGAAGCGGGAGGGAAACTACAATGAGCAGTTCTTC. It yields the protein CSARKREGNYNEQFF.

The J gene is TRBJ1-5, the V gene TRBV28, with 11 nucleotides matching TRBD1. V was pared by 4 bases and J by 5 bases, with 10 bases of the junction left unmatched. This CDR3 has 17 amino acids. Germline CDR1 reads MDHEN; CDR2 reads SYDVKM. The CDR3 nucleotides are TGTGCCAGCAGTTGGACAGGGGGCACCGTGAGGGATCAGCCCCAGCATTTT. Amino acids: CASSWTGGTVRDQPQHF. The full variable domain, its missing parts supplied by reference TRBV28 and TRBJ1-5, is DVKVTQSSRYLVKRTGEKVFLECVQDMDHENMFWYRQDPGLGLRLIYFSYDVKMKEKGDIPEGYSVSREKKERFSLILESASTNQTSMYLCASSWTGGTVRDQPQHFGDGTRLSIL.

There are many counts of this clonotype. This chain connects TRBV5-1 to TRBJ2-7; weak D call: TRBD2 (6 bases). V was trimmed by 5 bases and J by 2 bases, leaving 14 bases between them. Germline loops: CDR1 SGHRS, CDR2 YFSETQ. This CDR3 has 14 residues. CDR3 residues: CASSKVGGPYEQYF. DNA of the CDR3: TGCGCCAGCAGTAAAGTCGGGGGACCCTACGAGCAGTACTTC. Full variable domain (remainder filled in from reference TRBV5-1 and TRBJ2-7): KAGVTQTPRYLIKTRGQQVTLSCSPISGHRSVSWYQQTPGQGLQFLFEYFSETQRNKGNFPGRFSGRQFSNSRSEMNVSTLELGDSALYLCASSKVGGPYEQYFGPGTRLTVT.

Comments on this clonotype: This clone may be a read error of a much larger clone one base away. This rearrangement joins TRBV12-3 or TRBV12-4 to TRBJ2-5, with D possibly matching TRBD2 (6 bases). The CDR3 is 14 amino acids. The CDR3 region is CARSGGSLQETQYF. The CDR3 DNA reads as TGTGCCCGCAGTGGAGGGAGCCTCCAAGAGACCCAGTACTTC.

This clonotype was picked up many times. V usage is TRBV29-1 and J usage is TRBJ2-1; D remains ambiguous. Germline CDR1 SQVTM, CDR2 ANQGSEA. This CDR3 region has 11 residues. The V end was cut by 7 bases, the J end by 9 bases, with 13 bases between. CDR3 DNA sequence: TGCAGCGCCATCAATAGCTTTGAGCAGTTCTTC. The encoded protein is CSAINSFEQFF.

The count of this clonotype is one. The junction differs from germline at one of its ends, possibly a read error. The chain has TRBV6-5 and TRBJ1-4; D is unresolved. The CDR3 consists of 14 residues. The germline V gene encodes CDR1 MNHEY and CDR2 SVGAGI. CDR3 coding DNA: TGTGCCAGCAGTTACTATCCTTACGATGAAAGACTGTTTTTT. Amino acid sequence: CASSYYPYDERLFF.

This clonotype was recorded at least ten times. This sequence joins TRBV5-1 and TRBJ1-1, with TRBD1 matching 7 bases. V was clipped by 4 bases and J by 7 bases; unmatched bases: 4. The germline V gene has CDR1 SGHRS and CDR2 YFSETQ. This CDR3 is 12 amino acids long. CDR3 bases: TGCGCCAGCAGCCTGGGACAGAGTGAAGCTTTCTTT. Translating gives CASSLGQSEAFF.

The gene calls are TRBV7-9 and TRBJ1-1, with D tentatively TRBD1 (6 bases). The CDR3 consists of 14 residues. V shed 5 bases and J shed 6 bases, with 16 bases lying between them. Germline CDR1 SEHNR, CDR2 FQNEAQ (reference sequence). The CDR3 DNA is TGTGCCAGCAGCCCAAGGACAGCAAACGCTGAAGCTTTCTTT. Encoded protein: CASSPRTANAEAFF.

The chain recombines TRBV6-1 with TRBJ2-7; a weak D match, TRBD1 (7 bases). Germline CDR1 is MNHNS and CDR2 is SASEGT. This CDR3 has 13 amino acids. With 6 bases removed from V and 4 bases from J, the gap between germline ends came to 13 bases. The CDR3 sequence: CASRGAGGYEQYF. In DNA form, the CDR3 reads TGTGCCAGCAGGGGGGCAGGGGGGTACGAGCAGTACTTC.

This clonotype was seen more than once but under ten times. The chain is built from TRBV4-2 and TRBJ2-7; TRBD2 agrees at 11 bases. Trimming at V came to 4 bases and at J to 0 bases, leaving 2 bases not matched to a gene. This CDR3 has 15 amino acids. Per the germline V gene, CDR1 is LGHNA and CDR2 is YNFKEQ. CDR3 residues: CASSLGLAGSYEQYF. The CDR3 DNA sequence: TGTGCCAGCAGCCTCGGACTAGCGGGCTCCTACGAGCAGTACTTC.

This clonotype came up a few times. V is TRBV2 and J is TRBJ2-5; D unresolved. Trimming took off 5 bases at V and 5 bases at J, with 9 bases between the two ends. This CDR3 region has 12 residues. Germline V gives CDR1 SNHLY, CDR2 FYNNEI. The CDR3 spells CASSMVGETQYF. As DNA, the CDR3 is TGTGCCAGCAGTATGGTAGGGGAGACCCAGTACTTC.

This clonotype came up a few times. Here the CDR3 DNA reads TGTGCCAGCACCTTTAAGGGACGAGAAAAACTGTTTTTT. Its protein product is CASTFKGREKLFF. The chain carries TRBV7-9 and TRBJ1-4; D might be TRBD1 (5 bases). This CDR3 has 13 residues. Germline CDR1 SEHNR, CDR2 FQNEAQ (reference sequence). V lost 7 bases, J lost 8 bases, and 14 bases lay in between. Combining the CDR3 with reference TRBV7-9 and TRBJ1-4 gives the whole variable domain DTGVSQNPRHKITKRGQNVTFRCDPISEHNRLYWYRQTLGQGPEFLTYFQNEAQLEKSRLLSDRFSAERPKGSFSTLEIQRTEQGDSAMYLCASTFKGREKLFFGSGTQLSVL.

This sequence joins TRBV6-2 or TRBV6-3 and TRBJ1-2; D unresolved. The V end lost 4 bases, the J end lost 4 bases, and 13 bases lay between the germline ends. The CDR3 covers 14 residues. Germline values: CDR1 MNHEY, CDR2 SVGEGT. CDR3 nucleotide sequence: TGTGCCAGCAGTTCCTCGGCCGGGAGCTATGGCTACACCTTC. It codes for CASSSSAGSYGYTF.

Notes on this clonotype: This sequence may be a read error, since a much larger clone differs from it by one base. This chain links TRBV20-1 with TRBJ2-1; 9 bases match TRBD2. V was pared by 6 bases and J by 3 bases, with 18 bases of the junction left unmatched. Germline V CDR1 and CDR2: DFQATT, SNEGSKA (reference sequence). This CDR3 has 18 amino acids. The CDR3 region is CSAPGRGGLAGIYNEQFF. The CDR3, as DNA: TGCAGTGCCCCAGGACGGGGTGGGCTAGCGGGGATCTACAATGAGCAGTTCTTC.

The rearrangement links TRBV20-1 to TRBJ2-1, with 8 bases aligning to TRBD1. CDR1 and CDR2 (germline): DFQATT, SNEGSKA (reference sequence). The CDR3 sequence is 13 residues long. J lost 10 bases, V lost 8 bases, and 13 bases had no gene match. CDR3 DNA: TGCAGTCTGCCCCGGACAGGGTTATACGAGCAGTTCTTC. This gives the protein CSLPRTGLYEQFF.

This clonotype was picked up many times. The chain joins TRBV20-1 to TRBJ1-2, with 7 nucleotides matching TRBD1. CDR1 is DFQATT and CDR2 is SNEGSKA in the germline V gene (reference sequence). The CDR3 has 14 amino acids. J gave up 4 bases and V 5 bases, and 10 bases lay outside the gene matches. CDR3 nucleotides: TGCAGTGCTTCACCGGGACAGAACTCCTATGGCTACACCTTC. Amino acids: CSASPGQNSYGYTF.

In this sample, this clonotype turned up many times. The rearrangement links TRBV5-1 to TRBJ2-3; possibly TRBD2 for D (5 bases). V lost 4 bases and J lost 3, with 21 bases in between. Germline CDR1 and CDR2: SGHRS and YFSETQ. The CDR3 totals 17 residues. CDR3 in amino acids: CASSLEVFGLHTDTQYF. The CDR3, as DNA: TGCGCCAGCAGCCTGGAGGTCTTCGGGCTACATACAGATACGCAGTATTTT.

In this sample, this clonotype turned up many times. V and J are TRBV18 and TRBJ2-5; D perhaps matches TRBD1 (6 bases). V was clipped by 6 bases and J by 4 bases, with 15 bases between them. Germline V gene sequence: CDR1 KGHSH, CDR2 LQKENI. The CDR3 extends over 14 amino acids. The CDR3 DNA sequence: TGTGCCAGCTCTCGACACCCGGACAGAGAGACCCAGTACTTC. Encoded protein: CASSRHPDRETQYF.

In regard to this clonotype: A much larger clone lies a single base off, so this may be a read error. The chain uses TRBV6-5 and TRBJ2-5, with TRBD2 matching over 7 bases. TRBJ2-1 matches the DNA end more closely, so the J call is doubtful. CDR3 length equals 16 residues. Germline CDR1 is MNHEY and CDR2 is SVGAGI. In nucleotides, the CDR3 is TGTGCCAGCAGCTACTCGCCAGCGGGGAACCAAGAGACCCAGTTCTTC. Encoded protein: CASSYSPAGNQETQFF.

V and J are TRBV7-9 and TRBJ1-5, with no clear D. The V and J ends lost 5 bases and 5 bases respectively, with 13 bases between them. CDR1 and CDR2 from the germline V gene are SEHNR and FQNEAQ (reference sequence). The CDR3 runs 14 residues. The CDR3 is CASSPDGRHQPQHF. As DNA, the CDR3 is TGTGCCAGCAGCCCCGACGGCAGACATCAGCCCCAGCATTTT.

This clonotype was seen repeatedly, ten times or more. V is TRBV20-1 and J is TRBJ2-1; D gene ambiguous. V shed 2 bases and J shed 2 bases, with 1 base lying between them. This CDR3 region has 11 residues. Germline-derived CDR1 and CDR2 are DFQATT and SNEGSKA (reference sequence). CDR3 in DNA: TGCAGTGCTAGACCCTACAATGAGCAGTTCTTC. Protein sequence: CSARPYNEQFF.

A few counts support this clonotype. CDR3 DNA sequence: TGCGCCAGCGGGCTCAGGGGGCATAACTATGGCTACACCTTC. It translates to CASGLRGHNYGYTF. The rearrangement links TRBV5-1 to TRBJ1-2; TRBD1 matches at 8 bases. Germline V gene data show CDR1 as SGHRS and CDR2 as YFSETQ. There are 14 residues in the CDR3. With 7 bases clipped from V and 1 base from J, the junction kept 6 bases outside the gene matches.

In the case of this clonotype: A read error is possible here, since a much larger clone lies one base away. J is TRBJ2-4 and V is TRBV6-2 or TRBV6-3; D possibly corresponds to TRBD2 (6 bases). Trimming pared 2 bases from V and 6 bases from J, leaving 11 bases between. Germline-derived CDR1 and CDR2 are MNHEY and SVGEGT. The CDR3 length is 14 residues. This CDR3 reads CASSYLRERNIQYF. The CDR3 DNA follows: TGTGCCAGCAGTTACCTCCGGGAGAGAAACATTCAGTACTTC.

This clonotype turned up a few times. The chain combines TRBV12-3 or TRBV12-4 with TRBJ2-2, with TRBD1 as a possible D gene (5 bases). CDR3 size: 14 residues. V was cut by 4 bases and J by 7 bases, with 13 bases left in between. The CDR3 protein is CASSSQGQVGELFF. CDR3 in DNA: TGTGCCAGCAGTTCGCAGGGTCAGGTCGGGGAGCTGTTTTTT.

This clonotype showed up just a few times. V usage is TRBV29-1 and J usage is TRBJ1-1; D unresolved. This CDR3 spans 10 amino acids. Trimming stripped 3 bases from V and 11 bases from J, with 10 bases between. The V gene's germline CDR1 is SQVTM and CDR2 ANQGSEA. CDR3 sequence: CSVDGGLAFF. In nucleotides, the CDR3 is TGCAGCGTTGATGGAGGGCTGGCTTTCTTT.

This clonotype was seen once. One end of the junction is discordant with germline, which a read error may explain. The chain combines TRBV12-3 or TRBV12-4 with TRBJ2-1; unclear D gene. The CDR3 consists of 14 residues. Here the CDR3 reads CGSSFLLGIDEQFF. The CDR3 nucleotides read TGTGGCAGCAGTTTTCTCCTGGGAATCGATGAGCAGTTCTTC.